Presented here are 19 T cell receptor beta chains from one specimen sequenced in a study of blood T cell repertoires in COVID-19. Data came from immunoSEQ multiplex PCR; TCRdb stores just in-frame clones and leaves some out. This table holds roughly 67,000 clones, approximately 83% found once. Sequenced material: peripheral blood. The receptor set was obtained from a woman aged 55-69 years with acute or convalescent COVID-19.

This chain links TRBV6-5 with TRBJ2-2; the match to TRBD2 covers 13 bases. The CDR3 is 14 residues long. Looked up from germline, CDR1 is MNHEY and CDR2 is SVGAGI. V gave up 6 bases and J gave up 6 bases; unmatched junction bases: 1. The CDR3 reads CASRTSGGAGELFF. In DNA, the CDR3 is TGTGCCAGCAGAACTAGCGGGGGGGCCGGGGAGCTGTTTTTT.

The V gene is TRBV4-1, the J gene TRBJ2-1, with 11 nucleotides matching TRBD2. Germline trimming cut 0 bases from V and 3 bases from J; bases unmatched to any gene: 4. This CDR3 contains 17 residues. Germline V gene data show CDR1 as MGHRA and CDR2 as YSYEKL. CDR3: CASSQEGLAGGYNEQFF. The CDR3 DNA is TGCGCCAGCAGCCAAGAAGGGCTAGCGGGGGGCTACAATGAGCAGTTCTTC.

The CDR3 nucleotides read TGTGCCAGCAGCCAAGGTCTCAGGGGCGGCTACACCTTC. This sequence encodes CASSQGLRGGYTF. The chain recombines TRBV7-2 with TRBJ1-2, with D possibly matching TRBD1 (6 bases). Trimming left V 5 bases short and J 8 bases short, with 15 bases between. The CDR3 spans 13 residues. Germline V gives CDR1 SGHTA, CDR2 FQGNSA. Drawing the rest from reference TRBV7-2 and TRBJ1-2, the complete variable domain is GAGVSQSPSNKVTEKGKDVELRCDPISGHTALYWYRQSLGQGLEFLIYFQGNSAPDKSGLPSDRFSAERTGGSVSTLTIQRTQQEDSAVYLCASSQGLRGGYTFGSGTRLTVV.

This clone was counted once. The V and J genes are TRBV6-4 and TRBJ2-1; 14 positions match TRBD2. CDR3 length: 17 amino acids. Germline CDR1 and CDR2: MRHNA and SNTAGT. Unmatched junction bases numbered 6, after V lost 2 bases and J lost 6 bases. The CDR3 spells CASSDPGLAGGGNEQFF. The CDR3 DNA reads TGTGCCAGCAGTGACCCCGGACTAGCGGGGGGCGGCAATGAGCAGTTCTTC.

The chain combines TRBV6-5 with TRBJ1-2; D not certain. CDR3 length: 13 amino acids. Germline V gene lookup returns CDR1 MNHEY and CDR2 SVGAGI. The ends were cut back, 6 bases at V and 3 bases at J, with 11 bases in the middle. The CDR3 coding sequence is TGTGCCAGCAGCACACGCGGGGACTATGGCTACACCTTC. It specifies CASSTRGDYGYTF.

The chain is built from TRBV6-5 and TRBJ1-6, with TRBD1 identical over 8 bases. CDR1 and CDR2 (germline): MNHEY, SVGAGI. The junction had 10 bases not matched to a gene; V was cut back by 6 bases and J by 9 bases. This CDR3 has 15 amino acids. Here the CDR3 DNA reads TGTGCCAGCAGCGTCGACCGGGACAGGAGTTCACCCCTCCACTTT. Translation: CASSVDRDRSSPLHF.

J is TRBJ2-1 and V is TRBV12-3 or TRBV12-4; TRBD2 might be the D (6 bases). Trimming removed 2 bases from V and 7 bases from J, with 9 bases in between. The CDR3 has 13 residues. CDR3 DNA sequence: TGTGCCAGCAGTTTAACTAGCATGAATGAGCAGTTCTTC. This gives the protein CASSLTSMNEQFF.

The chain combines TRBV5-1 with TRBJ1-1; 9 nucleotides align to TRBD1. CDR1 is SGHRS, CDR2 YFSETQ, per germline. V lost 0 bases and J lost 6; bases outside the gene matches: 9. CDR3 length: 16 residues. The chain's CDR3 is CASSLASTGGRPEAFF. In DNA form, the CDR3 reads TGCGCCAGCAGCTTGGCCTCGACAGGGGGGAGGCCTGAAGCTTTCTTT. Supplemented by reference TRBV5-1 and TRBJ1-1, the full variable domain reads KAGVTQTPRYLIKTRGQQVTLSCSPISGHRSVSWYQQTPGQGLQFLFEYFSETQRNKGNFPGRFSGRQFSNSRSEMNVSTLELGDSALYLCASSLASTGGRPEAFFGQGTRLTVV.

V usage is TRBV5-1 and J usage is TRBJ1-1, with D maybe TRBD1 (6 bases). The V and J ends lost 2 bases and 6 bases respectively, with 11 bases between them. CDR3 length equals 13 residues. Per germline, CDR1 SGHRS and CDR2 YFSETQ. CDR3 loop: CASSFTGSSEAFF. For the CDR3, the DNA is TGCGCCAGCAGCTTCACAGGGTCGTCTGAAGCTTTCTTT.

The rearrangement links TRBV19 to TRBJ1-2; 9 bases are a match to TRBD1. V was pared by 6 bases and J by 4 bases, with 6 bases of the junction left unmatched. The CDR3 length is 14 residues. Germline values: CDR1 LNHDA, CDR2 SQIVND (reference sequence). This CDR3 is CASRQGQGVYGYTF. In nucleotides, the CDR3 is TGTGCCAGTAGGCAGGGACAGGGAGTCTATGGCTACACCTTC.

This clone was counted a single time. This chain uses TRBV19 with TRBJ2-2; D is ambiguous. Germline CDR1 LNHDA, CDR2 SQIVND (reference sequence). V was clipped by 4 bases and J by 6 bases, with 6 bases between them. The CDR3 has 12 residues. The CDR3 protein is CASSTRAGELFF. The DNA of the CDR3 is TGTGCCAGTAGTACTCGTGCCGGGGAGCTGTTTTTT. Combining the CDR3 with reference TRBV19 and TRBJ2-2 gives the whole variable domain DGGITQSPKYLFRKEGQNVTLSCEQNLNHDAMYWYRQDPGQGLRLIYYSQIVNDFQKGDIAEGYSVSREKKESFPLTVTSAQKNPTAFYLCASSTRAGELFFGEGSRLTVL.

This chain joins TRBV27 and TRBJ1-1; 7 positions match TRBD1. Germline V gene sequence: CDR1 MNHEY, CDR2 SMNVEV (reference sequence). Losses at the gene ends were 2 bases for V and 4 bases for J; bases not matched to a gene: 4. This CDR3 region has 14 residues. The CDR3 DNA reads TGTGCCAGCAGTTTAGACAGGGTGGGCACTGAAGCTTTCTTT. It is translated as CASSLDRVGTEAFF.

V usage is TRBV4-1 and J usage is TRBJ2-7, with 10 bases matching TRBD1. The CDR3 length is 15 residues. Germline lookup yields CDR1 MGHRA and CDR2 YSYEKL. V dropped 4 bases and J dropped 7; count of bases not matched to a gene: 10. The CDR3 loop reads CASSRDRGPSWEQYF. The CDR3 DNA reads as TGCGCCAGCAGCCGGGACAGGGGCCCCTCTTGGGAGCAGTACTTC.

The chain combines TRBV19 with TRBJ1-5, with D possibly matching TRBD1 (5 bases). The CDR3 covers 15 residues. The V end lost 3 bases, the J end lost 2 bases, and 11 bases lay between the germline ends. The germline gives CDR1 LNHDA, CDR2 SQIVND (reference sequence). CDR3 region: CASSIAWGRNQPQHF. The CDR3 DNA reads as TGTGCCAGTAGTATCGCCTGGGGCCGCAATCAGCCCCAGCATTTT. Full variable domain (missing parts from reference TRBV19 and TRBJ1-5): DGGITQSPKYLFRKEGQNVTLSCEQNLNHDAMYWYRQDPGQGLRLIYYSQIVNDFQKGDIAEGYSVSREKKESFPLTVTSAQKNPTAFYLCASSIAWGRNQPQHFGDGTRLSIL.

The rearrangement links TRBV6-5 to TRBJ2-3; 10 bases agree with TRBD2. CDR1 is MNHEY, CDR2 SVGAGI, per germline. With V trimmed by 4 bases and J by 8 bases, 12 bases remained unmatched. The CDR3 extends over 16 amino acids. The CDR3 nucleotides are TGTGCCAGCAGTTTCTCTAGCGGGGGCCTTGCGGGTACGCAGTATTTT. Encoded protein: CASSFSSGGLAGTQYF.

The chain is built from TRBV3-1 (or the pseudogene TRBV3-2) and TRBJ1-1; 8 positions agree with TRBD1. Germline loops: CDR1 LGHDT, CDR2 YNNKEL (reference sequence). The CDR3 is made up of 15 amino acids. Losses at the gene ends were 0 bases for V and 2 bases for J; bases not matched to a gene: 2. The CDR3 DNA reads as TGTGCCAGCAGCCAAGAGGACAGGGAAAACACTGAAGCTTTCTTT. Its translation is CASSQEDRENTEAFF.

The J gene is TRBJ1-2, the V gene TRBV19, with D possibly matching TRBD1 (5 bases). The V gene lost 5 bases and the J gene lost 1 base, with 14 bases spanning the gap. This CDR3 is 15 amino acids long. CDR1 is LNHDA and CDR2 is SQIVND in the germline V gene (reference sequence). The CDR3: CASSPRTTLNYGYTF. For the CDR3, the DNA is TGTGCCAGTAGTCCGAGGACAACGCTTAACTATGGCTACACCTTC. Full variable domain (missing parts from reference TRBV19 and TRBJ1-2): DGGITQSPKYLFRKEGQNVTLSCEQNLNHDAMYWYRQDPGQGLRLIYYSQIVNDFQKGDIAEGYSVSREKKESFPLTVTSAQKNPTAFYLCASSPRTTLNYGYTFGSGTRLTVV.

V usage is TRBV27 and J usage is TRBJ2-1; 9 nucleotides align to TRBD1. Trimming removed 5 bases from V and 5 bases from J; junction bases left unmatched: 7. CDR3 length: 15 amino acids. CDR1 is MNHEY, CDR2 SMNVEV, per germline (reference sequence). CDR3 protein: CASSPGTGRDNEQFF. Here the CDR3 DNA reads TGTGCCAGCAGTCCCGGGACAGGGCGGGACAATGAGCAGTTCTTC.

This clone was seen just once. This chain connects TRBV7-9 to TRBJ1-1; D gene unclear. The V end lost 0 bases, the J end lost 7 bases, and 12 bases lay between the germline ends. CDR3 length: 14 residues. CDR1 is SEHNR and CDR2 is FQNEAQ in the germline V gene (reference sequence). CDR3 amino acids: CASSLAQFPLEAFF. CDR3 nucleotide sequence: TGTGCCAGCAGCTTAGCCCAGTTCCCGCTTGAAGCTTTCTTT.